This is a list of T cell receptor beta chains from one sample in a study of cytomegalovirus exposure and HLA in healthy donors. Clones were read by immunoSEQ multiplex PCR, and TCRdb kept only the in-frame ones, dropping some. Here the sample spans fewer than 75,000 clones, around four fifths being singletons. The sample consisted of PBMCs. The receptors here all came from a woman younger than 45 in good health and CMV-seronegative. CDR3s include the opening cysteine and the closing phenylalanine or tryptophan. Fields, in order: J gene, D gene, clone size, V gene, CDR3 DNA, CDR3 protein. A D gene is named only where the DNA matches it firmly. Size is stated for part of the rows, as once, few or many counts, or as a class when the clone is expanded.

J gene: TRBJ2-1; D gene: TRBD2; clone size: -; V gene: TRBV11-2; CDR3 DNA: TGTGCCAGCAGGCTAGCGGGAGAATTCGATGAGCAGTTCTTC; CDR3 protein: CASRLAGEFDEQFF
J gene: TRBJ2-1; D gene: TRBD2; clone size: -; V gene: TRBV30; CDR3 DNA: TGTGCCTGGAGCGGGGGGGATTACAATGAGCAGTTCTTC; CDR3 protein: CAWSGGDYNEQFF
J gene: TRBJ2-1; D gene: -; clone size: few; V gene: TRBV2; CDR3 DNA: TGTGCCAGCAGTGTTGGGGCAGTTTCCTACAATGAGCAGTTCTTC; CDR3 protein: CASSVGAVSYNEQFF
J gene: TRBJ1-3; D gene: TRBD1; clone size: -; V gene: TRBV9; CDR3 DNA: TGTGCCAGCAGCGAAGGGGGCAGCTCTGGAAACACCATATATTTT; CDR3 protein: CASSEGGSSGNTIYF
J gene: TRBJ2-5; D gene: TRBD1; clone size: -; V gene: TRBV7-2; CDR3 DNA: TGTGCCAGCAGCTGGCAACAGGGGGCCGGAGAGACCCAGTACTTC; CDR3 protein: CASSWQQGAGETQYF
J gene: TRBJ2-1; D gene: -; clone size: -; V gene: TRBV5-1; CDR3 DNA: TGCGCCAGCAGCTTAGCCCACAGCTCCTACAATGAGCAGTTCTTC; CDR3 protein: CASSLAHSSYNEQFF
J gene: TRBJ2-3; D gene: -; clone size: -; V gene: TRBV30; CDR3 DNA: TGTGCCTGGAGTGTACTCGGGGGAACCTCTTTGGCAGATACGCAGTATTTT; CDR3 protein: CAWSVLGGTSLADTQYF
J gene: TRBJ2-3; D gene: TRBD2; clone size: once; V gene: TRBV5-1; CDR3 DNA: TGCGCCAGCAGCTTATCCACTAGCGGGAGCACAGATACGCAGTATTTT; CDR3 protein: CASSLSTSGSTDTQYF
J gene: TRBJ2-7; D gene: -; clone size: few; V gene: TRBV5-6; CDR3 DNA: TGTGCCAGCAGCTTGTGGACAGAGCCCCCGGGAGAGCAGTACTTC; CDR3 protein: CASSLWTEPPGEQYF
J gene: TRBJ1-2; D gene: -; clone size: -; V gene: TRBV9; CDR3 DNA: TGTGCCAGCAGCGTAGCCCCGGGGAACTATGGCTACACCTTC; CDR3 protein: CASSVAPGNYGYTF
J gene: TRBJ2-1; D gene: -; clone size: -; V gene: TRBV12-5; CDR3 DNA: TGTGCTAGTGGTTTGGTACCCCCGGCGGGGCCGTTGTTCTTC; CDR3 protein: CASGLVPPAGPLFF
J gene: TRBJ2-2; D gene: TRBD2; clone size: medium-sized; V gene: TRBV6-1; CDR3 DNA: TGTGCCAGCAAGGGTCTAGCGGGAGGGCCCGGGGAGCTGTTTTTT; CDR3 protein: CASKGLAGGPGELFF
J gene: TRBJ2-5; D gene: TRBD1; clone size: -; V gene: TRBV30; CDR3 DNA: TGTGCCTGGTGTACGACAGGGGGCCGCGAGACCCAGTACTTC; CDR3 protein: CAWCTTGGRETQYF
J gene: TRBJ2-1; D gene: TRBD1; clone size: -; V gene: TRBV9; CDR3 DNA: TGTGCCAGCAGCGAGACAGGGAGCTCCTACAATGAGCAGTTCTTC; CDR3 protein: CASSETGSSYNEQFF
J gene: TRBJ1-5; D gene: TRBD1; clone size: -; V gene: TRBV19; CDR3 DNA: TGTGCCAGTAGCCAAGACAGGGTATGGCCCCAGCATTTT; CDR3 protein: CASSQDRVWPQHF
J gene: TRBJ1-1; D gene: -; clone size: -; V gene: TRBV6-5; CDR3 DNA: TGTGCCAGCAGTCAAAAGGGACAGAACACTGAAGCTTTCTTT; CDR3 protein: CASSQKGQNTEAFF
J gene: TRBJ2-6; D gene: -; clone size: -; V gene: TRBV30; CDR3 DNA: TGTGCCTGCAGAAATGGAGCTGGGGCCAACGTCCTGACTTTC; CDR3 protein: CACRNGAGANVLTF
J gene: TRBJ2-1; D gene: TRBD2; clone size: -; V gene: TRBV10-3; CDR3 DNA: TGTGCCATCAGCCAGCGGGAGGTTCACAATGAGCAGTTCTTC; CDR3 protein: CAISQREVHNEQFF
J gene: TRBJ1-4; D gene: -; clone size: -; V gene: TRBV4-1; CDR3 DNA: TGCGCCAGCAGCTATCTAGGGGCATTGGAGGAAAAACTGTTTTTT; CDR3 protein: CASSYLGALEEKLFF
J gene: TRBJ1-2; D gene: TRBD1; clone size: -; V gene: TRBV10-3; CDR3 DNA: TGTGCCATCAGCTCGACAGGGAATGGCTACACCTTC; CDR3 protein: CAISSTGNGYTF
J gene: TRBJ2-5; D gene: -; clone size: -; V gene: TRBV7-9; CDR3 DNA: TGTGCCAGCAGCTTCGGCCAGGGAAGGATGAAAGAGACCCAGTACTTC; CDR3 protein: CASSFGQGRMKETQYF
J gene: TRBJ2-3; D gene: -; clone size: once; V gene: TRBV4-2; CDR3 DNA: TGTGCCAGCAGCCAAGATCCCGGGGTGGTCACAGATACGCAGTATTTT; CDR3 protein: CASSQDPGVVTDTQYF
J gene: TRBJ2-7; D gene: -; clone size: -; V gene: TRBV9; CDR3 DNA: TGTGCCAGCAGTGCCGGGACACTGAACTCCTACGAGCAGTACTTC; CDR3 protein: CASSAGTLNSYEQYF
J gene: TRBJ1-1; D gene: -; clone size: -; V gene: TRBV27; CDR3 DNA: TGTGCCAGCAGTTTAAGCCCAAACACTGAAGCTTTCTTT; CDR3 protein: CASSLSPNTEAFF
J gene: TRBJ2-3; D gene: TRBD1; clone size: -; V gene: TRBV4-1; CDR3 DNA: TGCGCCAGCAGCCAAGATCCCGCGACAGGGTTCACAGATACGCAGTATTTT; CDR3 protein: CASSQDPATGFTDTQYF
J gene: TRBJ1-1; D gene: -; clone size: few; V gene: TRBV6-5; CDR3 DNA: TGTGCCAGCAGTTACAGGGGAAGGACTGAAGCTTTCTTT; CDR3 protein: CASSYRGRTEAFF
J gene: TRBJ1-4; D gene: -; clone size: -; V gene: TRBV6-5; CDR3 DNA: TGTGCCAGCAGTTACGGTTACTCATCAACTAATGAAAAACTGTTTTTT; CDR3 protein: CASSYGYSSTNEKLFF
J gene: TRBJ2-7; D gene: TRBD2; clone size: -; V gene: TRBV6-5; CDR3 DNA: TGTGCCAGCAGTTTGGGACTAGCCTACGAGCAGTACTTC; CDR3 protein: CASSLGLAYEQYF
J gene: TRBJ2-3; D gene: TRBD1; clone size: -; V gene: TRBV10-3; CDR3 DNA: TGTGCCATCAGTGCTGGACAGGCGGACTTAACAGATACGCAGTATTTT; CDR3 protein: CAISAGQADLTDTQYF
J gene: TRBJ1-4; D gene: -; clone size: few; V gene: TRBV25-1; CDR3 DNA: TGTGCCAGCAGTTCCAGGGGCCCCGAGGATGAAAAACTGTTTTTT; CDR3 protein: CASSSRGPEDEKLFF
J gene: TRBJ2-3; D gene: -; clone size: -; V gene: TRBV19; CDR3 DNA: TGTGCCAGTAGTATAGCGGCAGATACGCAGTATTTT; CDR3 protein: CASSIAADTQYF
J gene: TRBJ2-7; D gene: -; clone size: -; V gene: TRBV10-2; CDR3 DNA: TGCGCCAGCAGTGAGTCAGGTCTAGCAGGTTACGAGCAGTACTTC; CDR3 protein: CASSESGLAGYEQYF
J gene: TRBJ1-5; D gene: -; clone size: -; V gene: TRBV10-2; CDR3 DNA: TGCGCCAGCAGTGATTACAGGGATCAGCCCCAGCATTTT; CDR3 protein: CASSDYRDQPQHF
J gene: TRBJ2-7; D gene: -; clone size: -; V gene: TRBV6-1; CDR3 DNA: TGTGCCAGCAGTGAAGGACAGGCCAGCTCCTACGAGCAGTACTTC; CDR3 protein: CASSEGQASSYEQYF
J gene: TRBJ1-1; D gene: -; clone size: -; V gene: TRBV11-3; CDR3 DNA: TGTGCCAGCAGCTTAGATACAAGTACTGAAGCTTTCTTT; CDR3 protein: CASSLDTSTEAFF
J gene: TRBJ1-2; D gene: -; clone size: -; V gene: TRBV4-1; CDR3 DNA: TGCGCCAGCAGCCAAGCTATAACGGGGGATGGCTACACCTTC; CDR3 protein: CASSQAITGDGYTF
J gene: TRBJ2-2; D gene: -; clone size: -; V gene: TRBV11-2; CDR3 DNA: TGTGCCAGCAGCTTAAACCTAGGAACCGGGGAGCTGTTTTTT; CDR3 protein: CASSLNLGTGELFF
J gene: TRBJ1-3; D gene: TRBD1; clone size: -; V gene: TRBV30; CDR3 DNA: TGTGCCTGGAGTATACAGGGGACCATATATTTT; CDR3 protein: CAWSIQGTIYF
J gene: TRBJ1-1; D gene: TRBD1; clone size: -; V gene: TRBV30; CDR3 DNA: TGTGCCTGGAGGATGGGACAGCTGAACACTGAAGCTTTCTTT; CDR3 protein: CAWRMGQLNTEAFF
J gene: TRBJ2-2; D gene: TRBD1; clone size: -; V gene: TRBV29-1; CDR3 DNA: TGCAGCGTTGGAGGGACAGGGGTGAACAGGGACACCGGGGAGCTGTTTTTT; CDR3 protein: CSVGGTGVNRDTGELFF
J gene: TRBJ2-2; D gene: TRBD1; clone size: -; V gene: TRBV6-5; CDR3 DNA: TGTGCCAGCAGTTTAACCGGACAGGGTGCCGGGGAGCTGTTTTTT; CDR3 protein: CASSLTGQGAGELFF
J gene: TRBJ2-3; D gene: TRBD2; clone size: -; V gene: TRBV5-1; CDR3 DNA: TGCGCCAGCAGCGTGGACGTTCCCGGGGGGGATACGCAGTATTTT; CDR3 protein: CASSVDVPGGDTQYF
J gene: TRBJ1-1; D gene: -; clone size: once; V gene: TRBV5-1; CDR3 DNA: TGCGCCAGCAGCTACAGGGTGATCGACACTGAAGCTTTCTTT; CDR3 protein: CASSYRVIDTEAFF
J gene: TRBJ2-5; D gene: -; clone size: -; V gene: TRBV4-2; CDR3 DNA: TGTGCCAGCAGCCAAGATCGTGGGGGGGGCCTAAAGACCCAGTACTTC; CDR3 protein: CASSQDRGGGLKTQYF
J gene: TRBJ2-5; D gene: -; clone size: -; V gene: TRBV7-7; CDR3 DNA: TGTGCTAGCAGTTTTGAATGGCAGGGAGAGACCCAGTACTTC; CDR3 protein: CASSFEWQGETQYF
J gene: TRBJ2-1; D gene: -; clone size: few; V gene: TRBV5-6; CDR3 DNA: TGTGCCAGCAGCATTAACAATGAGCAGTTCTTC; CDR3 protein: CASSINNEQFF
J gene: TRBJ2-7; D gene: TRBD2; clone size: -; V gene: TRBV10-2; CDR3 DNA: TGCGCCAGCGCGCTAGCGGGAGCGGCCTACGAGCAGTACTTC; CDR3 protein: CASALAGAAYEQYF
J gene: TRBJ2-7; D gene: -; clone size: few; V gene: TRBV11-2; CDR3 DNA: TGTGCCAGCAGCTTAAATCGGTTCGAGCAGTACTTC; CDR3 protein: CASSLNRFEQYF
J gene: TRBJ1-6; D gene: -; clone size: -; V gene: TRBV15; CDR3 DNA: TGTGCCACCAGCAAGATAGGCCTTCCTCGCGGATCACCCCTCCACTTT; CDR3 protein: CATSKIGLPRGSPLHF
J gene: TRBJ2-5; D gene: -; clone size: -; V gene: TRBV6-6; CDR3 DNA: TGTGCCAGCAGTTACTCGGACAGCCTCCAAGAGACCCAGTACTTC; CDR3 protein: CASSYSDSLQETQYF
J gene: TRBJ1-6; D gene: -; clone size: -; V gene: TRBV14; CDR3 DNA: TGTGCCAGCAGCCAAACAGGGTTTGGCTCACCCCCCCACTTT; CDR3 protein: CASSQTGFGSPPHF
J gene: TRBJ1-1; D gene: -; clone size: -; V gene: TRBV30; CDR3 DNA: TGTGCCTGGAGGTCAAAGTGGGGAGAAAACCTTGACACTGAAGCTTTCTTT; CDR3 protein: CAWRSKWGENLDTEAFF
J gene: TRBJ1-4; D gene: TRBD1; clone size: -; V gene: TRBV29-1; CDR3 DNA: TGCAGCGGTGGACAGGGGGCGCGTGGTGAAAAACTGTTTTTT; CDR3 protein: CSGGQGARGEKLFF
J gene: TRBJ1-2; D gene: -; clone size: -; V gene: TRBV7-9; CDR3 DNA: TGTGCCAGCAGCTTTGCAGACTATGGCTACACCTTC; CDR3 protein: CASSFADYGYTF
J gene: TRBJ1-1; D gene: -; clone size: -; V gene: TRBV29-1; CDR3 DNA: TGCAGCGTATCTTCCCGCGGTCTCGGTGGGACTGAAGCTTTCTTT; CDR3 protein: CSVSSRGLGGTEAFF
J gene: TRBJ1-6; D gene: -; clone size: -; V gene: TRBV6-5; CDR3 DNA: TGTGCCAGCAGTTACTCCCTGGGGGGGGCTCGGTCACCCCTCCACTTT; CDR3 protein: CASSYSLGGARSPLHF
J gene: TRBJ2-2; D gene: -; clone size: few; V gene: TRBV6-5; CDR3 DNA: TGTGCCAGCACTGGGACACAGAACACCGGGGAGCTGTTTTTT; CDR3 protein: CASTGTQNTGELFF
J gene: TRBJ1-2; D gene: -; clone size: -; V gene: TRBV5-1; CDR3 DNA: TGCGCCAGCAGCTCTCAGCGCCGCTATGGCTACACCTTC; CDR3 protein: CASSSQRRYGYTF